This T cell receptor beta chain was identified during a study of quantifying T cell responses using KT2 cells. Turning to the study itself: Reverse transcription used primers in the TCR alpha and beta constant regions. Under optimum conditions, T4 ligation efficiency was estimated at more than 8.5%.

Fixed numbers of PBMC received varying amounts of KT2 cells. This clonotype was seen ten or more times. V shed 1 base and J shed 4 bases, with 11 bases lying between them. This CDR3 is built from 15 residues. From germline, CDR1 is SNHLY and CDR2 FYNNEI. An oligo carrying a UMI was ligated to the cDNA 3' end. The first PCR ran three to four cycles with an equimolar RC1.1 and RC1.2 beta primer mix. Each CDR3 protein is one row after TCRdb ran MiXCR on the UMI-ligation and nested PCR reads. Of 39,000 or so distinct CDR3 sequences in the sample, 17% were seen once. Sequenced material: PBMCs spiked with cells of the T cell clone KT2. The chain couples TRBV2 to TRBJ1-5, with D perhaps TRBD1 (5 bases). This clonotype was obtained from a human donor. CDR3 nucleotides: TGTGCCAGCAGTGAAGTGGTCGGGGGAAATCAGCCCCAGCATTTT. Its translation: CASSEVVGGNQPQHF.